This TCR beta chain was identified during a study of CD8+ T cells in alopecia areata. The CDR3 length is 12 residues. Germline V gives CDR1 LNHNV, CDR2 YYDKDF (reference sequence). V was pared by 8 bases and J by 1 base, with 8 bases between. RNA extraction and reverse transcription yielded cDNA as sequencing template. TCRdb's copy holds only in-frame clones and misses some; the assay was immunoSEQ multiplex PCR. This table holds some 170,000 clones, approximately 59% found once. Turning to this clone: Antigen: not known.

Study observations and caveats: Scalp clonality decreased significantly with tofacitinib, and so did expanded CD8+ clones among the top 100. An increase in clonality over normal scalp was evident in lesional scalp, especially alopecia totalis/universalis.

Specified treatment: oral pan-JAK inhibitor, 5-10 mg twice daily. Those with alopecia areata gave lesional scalp punch biopsies and peripheral blood. This clonotype originated in a human donor with alopecia areata. The material sequenced was CD4+ T cells sorted from blood, taken between weeks 55 and 65, from a patient treated with tofacitinib. The chain combines TRBV15 with TRBJ2-5; D unresolved. CDR3 sequence reads: CATRGPQETQYF. In DNA, the CDR3 is TGTGCCACCCGCGGACCCCAAGAGACCCAGTACTTC.